The 28 T cell receptor beta chains below come from one sample, sequenced in a study of T cell responses to AZD1222 COVID-19 vaccine (dated by TCRdb to the early 2020s). Read against the paper, the sample's time point label means: about 28 days (+/-7) after the second vaccine dose. Library generation was performed with the immunoSEQ multiplex PCR assay. Sourced from immuneACCESS, this table was stored by TCRdb with only in-frame sequences that have V and J called. A share of the clones is absent; for the studies checked, an unresolved V gene accounts for under half, and the remainder has no known explanation. This sample holds 100,000 to 150,000 clones; roughly nine tenths were observed only once. Of the sample, 3% falls within the top ten clones. The source material was peripheral blood, sampled 28 days after the second AZD1222 dose. The receptors shown here come from an adult who received the AZD1222 COVID-19 vaccine.

The rearrangement uses TRBV29-1 and TRBJ2-3; 11 bases fit TRBD1. The CDR3 spans 12 residues. Germline-derived CDR1 and CDR2 are SQVTM and ANQGSEA. V was clipped by 6 bases and J by 5 bases; unmatched bases: 1. The CDR3 DNA sequence: TGCAGCGTGGACAGGGGGCAAGATACGCAGTATTTT. As protein: CSVDRGQDTQYF.

The V gene is TRBV6-5, the J gene TRBJ2-7, with 8 bases matching TRBD1. CDR1 is MNHEY, CDR2 SVGAGI, per germline. The CDR3 consists of 12 residues. The junction had 4 bases not matched to a gene; V was cut back by 6 bases and J by 6 bases. Here the CDR3 DNA reads TGTGCCAGCAGCCGTGACAGGGGCGAGCAGTACTTC. The encoded protein is CASSRDRGEQYF.

The rearrangement uses TRBV6-5 and TRBJ1-5; D is undetermined. The CDR3 totals 14 residues. With 2 bases removed from V and 3 bases from J, the gap between germline ends came to 8 bases. Germline CDR1 and CDR2: MNHEY and SVGAGI. Here the CDR3 reads CASSYAGNNQPQHF. CDR3 coding DNA: TGTGCCAGCAGTTACGCGGGAAACAATCAGCCCCAGCATTTT.

As concerns this clone: A junction end diverges from the germline sequence, so it may reflect a read error. The V gene is TRBV2, the J gene TRBJ2-5; either TRBD1 or TRBD2 may fit D (5 bases each). CDR3 length: 12 amino acids. Per the germline V gene, CDR1 is SNHLY and CDR2 is FYNNEI. This chain's CDR3 is CASSGVWDGRDF. As DNA, the CDR3 is TGTGCCAGCAGTGGGGTGTGGGACGGCAGGGACTTC.

The genes are TRBV5-1 and TRBJ1-1; D call uncertain. CDR1 and CDR2 (germline): SGHRS, YFSETQ. The V gene lost 0 bases and the J gene lost 1 base, with 10 bases spanning the gap. This CDR3 has 15 residues. In DNA form, the CDR3 reads TGCGCCAGCAGCTTGGCCGAGGTTGGGAACACTGAAGCTTTCTTT. This gives the protein CASSLAEVGNTEAFF.

The rearrangement uses TRBV7-6 and TRBJ2-3; TRBD2 is a possible D gene (5 bases). V gave up 0 bases and J gave up 4 bases, with 11 bases separating them. The CDR3 extends over 15 amino acids. Per the germline V gene, CDR1 is SGHVS and CDR2 is FNYEAQ. CDR3 nucleotides: TGTGCCAGCAGCTTAGCTAGCGTCTCATCAGATACGCAGTATTTT. Its protein product is CASSLASVSSDTQYF.

V is TRBV19 and J is TRBJ1-6; no clear D. Germline V gene sequence: CDR1 LNHDA, CDR2 SQIVND (reference sequence). The germline V and J ends were trimmed by 6 bases and 7 bases, with 16 bases remaining between them. The CDR3 runs 15 residues. The CDR3 spells CASRGGGSGNSPLHF. The CDR3, as DNA: TGTGCCAGTAGGGGTGGAGGTAGCGGGAATTCACCCCTCCACTTT.

The CDR3 reads CASSRGTSEDNEQFF. CDR3 bases: TGTGCCAGCAGCCGAGGGACTAGCGAGGACAATGAGCAGTTCTTC. The V and J genes are TRBV9 and TRBJ2-1; 10 bases map to TRBD2. The CDR3 has 15 residues. After removal of 4 bases from V and 5 bases from J, the junction contained 6 bases not matched to a gene. Germline loops: CDR1 SGDLS, CDR2 YYNGEE.

V is TRBV5-1 and J is TRBJ1-5, with D hard to call. The germline V gene has CDR1 SGHRS and CDR2 YFSETQ. The CDR3 extends over 14 amino acids. Trimming left V 4 bases short and J 5 bases short, with 13 bases between. CDR3 DNA: TGCGCCAGCAGCCTCGACGGGAATTATCAGCCCCAGCATTTT. Translation: CASSLDGNYQPQHF.

This chain joins TRBV19 and TRBJ1-1; the D gene is possibly TRBD1 (5 bases). The germline V gene has CDR1 LNHDA and CDR2 SQIVND (reference sequence). This CDR3 comprises 14 residues. Trimming removed 7 bases from V and 0 bases from J, with 12 bases in between. The CDR3 loop is CASTTGRMNTEAFF. The CDR3 coding sequence is TGTGCCAGTACCACGGGACGGATGAACACTGAAGCTTTCTTT.

The chain employs TRBV12-3 or TRBV12-4 and TRBJ1-1, with 7 bases that match TRBD1. Trimming cost V 3 bases and J 3 bases; bases outside gene matches: 1. This CDR3 is built from 13 residues. The CDR3 DNA reads TGTGCCAGCAGTTTCCAGGGGGACACTGAAGCTTTCTTT. Its protein product is CASSFQGDTEAFF.

This chain uses TRBV19 with TRBJ1-1; D unclear. Trimming stripped 5 bases from V and 5 bases from J, with 18 bases between. This CDR3 region has 15 residues. CDR1 and CDR2 from the germline V gene are LNHDA and SQIVND (reference sequence). CDR3 loop: CASSPPGGRRTEAFF. CDR3 coding DNA: TGTGCCAGTAGTCCTCCGGGAGGGCGGCGGACTGAAGCTTTCTTT.

The chain joins TRBV27 to TRBJ1-3, with TRBD1 as a possible D gene (6 bases). The ends were cut back, 1 base at V and 4 bases at J, with 11 bases in the middle. Germline CDR1 is MNHEY and CDR2 is SMNVEV (reference sequence). This CDR3 has 15 amino acids. The CDR3 loop is CASSLYGGRGNTIYF. In DNA, the CDR3 is TGTGCCAGCAGTTTATATGGGGGCCGGGGAAACACCATATATTTT.

The chain couples TRBV6-1 to TRBJ1-5; D gene unclear. This CDR3 contains 13 residues. The V end was cut by 3 bases, the J end by 4 bases, with 7 bases between. The V gene's germline CDR1 is MNHNS and CDR2 SASEGT. CDR3 sequence reads: CASSDQWNQPQHF. The CDR3 DNA reads TGTGCCAGCAGTGATCAGTGGAATCAGCCCCAGCATTTT.

This clone was recorded only once. The rearrangement uses TRBV7-2 and TRBJ2-1, with D possibly TRBD1 on 6 matching bases. The CDR3 has 13 residues. V was trimmed by 4 bases and J by 6 bases, leaving 10 bases between them. Germline CDR1 SGHTA, CDR2 FQGNSA. For the CDR3, the DNA is TGTGCCAGCAGCTCACAGGGTTTCAATGAGCAGTTCTTC. It translates to CASSSQGFNEQFF.

The V call is TRBV5-8, the J call TRBJ1-1; D is possibly TRBD1 (6 bases). Germline V CDR1 and CDR2: SGHTS, YDEGEE. The CDR3 covers 16 residues. V was clipped by 3 bases and J by 3 bases, with 18 bases between them. The chain's CDR3 is CASSSLLGAADTEAFF. The DNA of the CDR3 is TGTGCCAGCAGCTCACTTTTGGGGGCCGCGGACACTGAAGCTTTCTTT.

This rearrangement joins TRBV19 to TRBJ2-4; unclear D gene. The CDR3 covers 14 residues. Per the germline V gene, CDR1 is LNHDA and CDR2 is SQIVND (reference sequence). Trimming pared 3 bases from V and 4 bases from J, leaving 10 bases between. This CDR3 reads CASSMSEYKNIQYF. In DNA form, the CDR3 reads TGTGCCAGTAGTATGTCTGAATATAAAAACATTCAGTACTTC. Filled out from reference TRBV19 and TRBJ2-4, the complete variable domain reads DGGITQSPKYLFRKEGQNVTLSCEQNLNHDAMYWYRQDPGQGLRLIYYSQIVNDFQKGDIAEGYSVSREKKESFPLTVTSAQKNPTAFYLCASSMSEYKNIQYFGAGTRLSVL.

A few counts support this clone. In the same sample, other DNA sequences code for this CDR3. The CDR3 loop reads CSVEDGQGAQAFF. The CDR3 region has the DNA TGCAGCGTTGAAGACGGGCAGGGGGCGCAAGCTTTCTTT. J is TRBJ1-1 and V is TRBV29-1; 8 nucleotides agree with TRBD1. The germline V gene has CDR1 SQVTM and CDR2 ANQGSEA. V lost 0 bases to trimming and J lost 9 bases; unmatched junction nucleotides: 6. The CDR3 covers 13 residues.

The table lists this clone with a few counts. J is TRBJ2-2 and V is TRBV24-1; tentatively, D is TRBD2 (5 bases). V lost 1 base and J lost 1, with 9 bases in between. The germline V gene encodes CDR1 KGHDR and CDR2 SFDVKD. This CDR3 region has 16 residues. The CDR3 loop reads CATSDFAGMNTGELFF. Written as DNA, the CDR3 is TGTGCCACCAGTGATTTCGCCGGGATGAACACCGGGGAGCTGTTTTTT.

The chain couples TRBV28 to TRBJ1-1; the D is unclear. Germline V gene data show CDR1 as MDHEN and CDR2 as SYDVKM. Between the trimmed V and J ends, which lost 4 bases and 7 bases, there was a span of 13 bases. This CDR3 is 13 amino acids long. The CDR3 here is CASSSDLRGEAFF. The CDR3 DNA sequence: TGTGCCAGCAGTTCGGACCTCCGGGGTGAAGCTTTCTTT.

This sequence joins TRBV5-1 and TRBJ1-2; a possible D gene is TRBD1 (5 bases). Germline V lookup: CDR1 SGHRS, CDR2 YFSETQ. The germline V and J ends were trimmed by 3 bases and 2 bases, with 8 bases remaining between them. CDR3 size: 13 residues. The CDR3 DNA reads as TGCGCCAGCAGCTCGGGGGGAAACTATGGCTACACCTTC. Translated: CASSSGGNYGYTF. Full variable domain (missing parts from reference TRBV5-1 and TRBJ1-2): KAGVTQTPRYLIKTRGQQVTLSCSPISGHRSVSWYQQTPGQGLQFLFEYFSETQRNKGNFPGRFSGRQFSNSRSEMNVSTLELGDSALYLCASSSGGNYGYTFGSGTRLTVV.

This chain links TRBV19 with TRBJ2-3; 7 bases are a match to TRBD2. J gave up 7 bases and V 9 bases, and 10 bases lay outside the gene matches. The CDR3 totals 13 residues. CDR1 and CDR2 from the germline V gene are LNHDA and SQIVND (reference sequence). The CDR3 loop is CASGRTSLNTQYF. The CDR3 region has the DNA TGTGCCAGCGGTAGGACTAGTTTAAATACGCAGTATTTT.

The rearrangement links TRBV28 to TRBJ1-6; maybe TRBD1 (5 bases). Deletions cut 6 bases from V and 6 bases from J, with 12 bases between. CDR1 and CDR2 (germline): MDHEN, SYDVKM. The CDR3 sequence is 14 residues long. The CDR3 bases are TGTGCCAGCAGCCTTTACGGGGGTAATTCACCCCTCCACTTT. This translates into CASSLYGGNSPLHF.

The J gene is TRBJ2-7, the V gene TRBV7-9, with 7 nucleotides matching TRBD1. This CDR3 comprises 13 residues. CDR1 and CDR2 from the germline V gene are SEHNR and FQNEAQ (reference sequence). The V and J ends lost 4 bases and 8 bases, in that order; junction bases with no gene match: 8. CDR3 DNA sequence: TGTGCCAGCAGCTCCCGGGACAGTCAAAAGCAGTACTTC. It is translated as CASSSRDSQKQYF.

The chain couples TRBV2 to TRBJ2-7; 7 nucleotides align to TRBD1. CDR3 length: 15 amino acids. Germline V gene data show CDR1 as SNHLY and CDR2 as FYNNEI. J lost 4 bases, V lost 0 bases, and 6 bases had no gene match. CDR3 nucleotide sequence: TGTGCCAGCAGTGAAGCCCCGGGGACAGTTTACGAGCAGTACTTC. Translation: CASSEAPGTVYEQYF.

The chain combines TRBV5-1 with TRBJ1-2; 7 bases are a match to TRBD1. V trimming: 0 bases; J trimming: 3 bases; junction bases outside the gene matches: 2. Per the germline V gene, CDR1 is SGHRS and CDR2 is YFSETQ. The CDR3 has 14 residues. The CDR3 is CASSLDRGDYGYTF. The CDR3 DNA follows: TGCGCCAGCAGCTTGGACAGGGGTGACTATGGCTACACCTTC.

This clone came up a few times. This rearrangement joins TRBV7-9 to TRBJ1-3, with no clear D. V was shortened by 4 bases and J by 5 bases, with 9 bases between the two germline ends. Looked up from germline, CDR1 is SEHNR and CDR2 is FQNEAQ (reference sequence). The length of the CDR3 is 13 residues. CDR3 DNA sequence: TGTGCCAGCAGCTCCTTTGTACGAAACACCATATATTTT. The encoded protein is CASSSFVRNTIYF.

The V call is TRBV6-5, the J call TRBJ1-2; D is undetermined. Germline V gene data show CDR1 as MNHEY and CDR2 as SVGAGI. The CDR3 extends over 15 amino acids. V was trimmed by 0 bases and J by 3 bases, leaving 11 bases between them. The DNA of the CDR3 is TGTGCCAGCAGTTACTCGCAAGGGTTCCACTATGGCTACACCTTC. Amino acids: CASSYSQGFHYGYTF.